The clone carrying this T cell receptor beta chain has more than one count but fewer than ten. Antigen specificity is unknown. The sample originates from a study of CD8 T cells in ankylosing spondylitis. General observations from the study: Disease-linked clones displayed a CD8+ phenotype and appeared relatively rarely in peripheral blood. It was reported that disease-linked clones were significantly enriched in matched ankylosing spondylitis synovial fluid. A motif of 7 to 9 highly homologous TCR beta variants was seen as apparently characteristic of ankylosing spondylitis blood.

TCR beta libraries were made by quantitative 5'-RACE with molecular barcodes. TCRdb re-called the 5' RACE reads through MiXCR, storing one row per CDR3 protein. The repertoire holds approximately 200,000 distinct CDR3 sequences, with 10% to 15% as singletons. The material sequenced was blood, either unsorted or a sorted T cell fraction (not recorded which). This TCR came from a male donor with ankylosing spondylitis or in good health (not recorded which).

The DNA of the CDR3 is TGTGCCAGCAGCCCCAAGGACCCGAACACTGAAGCTTTCTTT. It codes for CASSPKDPNTEAFF. This chain joins TRBV7-9 and TRBJ1-1; D is unresolved. Germline assignment: CDR1 SEHNR and CDR2 FQNEAQ (reference sequence). This CDR3 comprises 14 residues. V was shortened by 5 bases and J by 1 base, with 11 bases between the two germline ends.